These 5 T cell receptor beta chains were all obtained from the same sample, sequenced in a study of cytomegalovirus exposure and HLA in healthy donors. PCR amplification relied on 60 Vbeta primers (plus 13 Jbeta primers). The assay was immunoSEQ multiplex PCR, and TCRdb's table has in-frame clones only and misses some. The sample gives 150,000 to 200,000 clones, about 83% of which show up once; less than 6% is in the top ten. The sample consisted of PBMCs. Receptor source: a woman aged 25 to 39 in good health and CMV-seropositive.

This clone was counted between two and nine times. This rearrangement joins TRBV29-1 to TRBJ2-5; D call uncertain. V dropped 1 base and J dropped 0 bases, with 3 bases sitting between them. This CDR3 is 12 amino acids long. Germline lookup yields CDR1 SQVTM and CDR2 ANQGSEA. CDR3: CSVEAYQETQYF. The CDR3 DNA is TGCAGCGTTGAAGCGTACCAAGAGACCCAGTACTTC. The variable domain in full, with the rest retrieved from reference TRBV29-1 and TRBJ2-5, is SAVISQKPSRDICQRGTSLTIQCQVDSQVTMMFWYRQQPGQSLTLIATANQGSEATYESGFVIDKFPISRPNLTFSTLTVSNMSPEDSSIYLCSVEAYQETQYFGPGTRLLVL.

The chain combines TRBV7-8 with TRBJ1-1, with D hard to call. V shed 3 bases and J shed 9 bases, with 11 bases lying between them. The V gene's germline CDR1 is SGHVS and CDR2 FQNEAQ. This CDR3 comprises 12 residues. CDR3 amino acids: CASSLGLGQAFF. The CDR3 DNA sequence: TGTGCCAGCAGCTTGGGTTTGGGCCAAGCTTTCTTT.

V and J are TRBV2 and TRBJ1-5, with 7 bases aligning to TRBD1. The J segment lost 7 bases and the V segment lost 4 bases, leaving 1 base of the junction unmatched. In germline, CDR1 is SNHLY, CDR2 FYNNEI. The length of the CDR3 is 12 residues. DNA of the CDR3: TGTGCCAGCAGTGTGGGACAGCAGCCCCAGCATTTT. As protein: CASSVGQQPQHF.

V is TRBV10-2 and J is TRBJ2-7, with 7 positions matching TRBD2. Germline assignment: CDR1 WSHSY and CDR2 SAAADI. CDR3 length: 15 residues. V gave up 6 bases and J gave up 0 bases; unmatched junction bases: 8. CDR3 nucleotide sequence: TGCGCCAGCAGGACCGGGGGGTTGAGCTCCTACGAGCAGTACTTC. Its protein product is CASRTGGLSSYEQYF.

V gene TRBV6-5 combines with J gene TRBJ2-7, with TRBD1 matching 8 bases. The V and J ends lost 2 bases and 7 bases, in that order; junction bases with no gene match: 4. The CDR3 runs 13 residues. From germline, CDR1 is MNHEY and CDR2 SVGAGI. The CDR3, as DNA: TGTGCCAGCAGTTACGGGACAGGAGGAGAGCAGTACTTC. It codes for CASSYGTGGEQYF.